Below, one T cell receptor beta chain is given with its context. Its antigen is currently unknown. After re-calling the 5' RACE reads, TCRdb lists one entry per CDR3 protein, DNA absent. The sample has some 460,000 distinct CDR3 sequences, and its top ten clones hold under 1.5%. The entry originates in a study of T cells expressing NK-cell markers. The study's findings and limits: The CD3+CD56-NKG2C+ fraction of a few donors was also led by these clonotypes.

The germline CDR1 and CDR2 sequences are SGHNT and YYREEE (reference sequence). The CDR3 loop spans 14 amino acids. The chain is built from TRBV5-4 and TRBJ1-2. The source of this sequence is a woman between 45 and 65 years old in good health. Sample: blood T cells: a sorted CD56 or NKG2C T cell subset, CD4+ or CD8+ T cells, or bulk PBMC T cells (not recorded which). CDR3 in amino acids: CASSLVGINYGYTF.